The clone carrying this TCR beta chain was detected many times. The CDR3 consists of 15 residues. Trimming removed 6 bases at V and 0 bases at J, with 12 bases between. Germline CDR1 reads LNHDA; CDR2 reads SQIVND (reference sequence). This sample is part of a study of metastatic and nonmetastatic thyroid tumors. All patients were untreated before thyroid surgery. TCRdb re-called clones via MiXCR from the PCR reads. This sample has about 49,000 clones, with less than 4.5% found just once. This clonotype originated in a female donor with papillary thyroid cancer or a benign thyroid nodule (not recorded which). Some clones in this sample may be carry-over from other donors' samples. V and J are TRBV19 and TRBJ1-5, with a weak D call TRBD1 (5 bases). Input material: blood. The DNA of the CDR3 is TGTGCCAGTAGCGGGGGGGGAAATAGCAATCAGCCCCAGCATTTT. The encoded protein is CASSGGGNSNQPQHF.